Detailed here is one TCR beta chain. Its matching antigen is unknown. This entry is derived from a study of beta chain features in type 1 diabetes. Overall study context: The study examined around 100 million sorted cells across all samples.

The germline gives CDR1 MNHEY, CDR2 SMNVEV (reference sequence). There are 15 residues in the CDR3. V was shortened by 8 bases and J by 5 bases, with 21 bases between the two germline ends. General study points: All four CD4+ subsets from Type 1 diabetes patients carried moderately but significantly shorter TCRB CDR3s. Patients with type 1 diabetes showed fewer VDJ junction insertions and more deletions. PCR might preferentially amplify shorter templates, equally in patients and controls.

Expressed TCRB transcripts were sequenced because the entire RNA isolate underwent reverse transcription. Some clones are missing from TCRdb's copy, which holds only in-frame ones; the method was immunoSEQ multiplex PCR. The sample yields 600,000 or so clones, around 15% seen once. The sequenced sample consisted of naive CD4+ T cells from blood. The J gene is TRBJ2-5, the V gene TRBV27, with TRBD2 as a possible D gene (6 bases). This clonotype was sampled from a man younger than 35 with type 1 diabetes. CDR3 DNA: TGTGCCAGCTCATCTAGGACTACATCGCCCGAGACCCAGTACTTC. Its protein product is CASSSRTTSPETQYF.